This T cell receptor beta chain stems from a study of blood T cell repertoires in COVID-19 (dated by TCRdb to 2020 to 2022). With respect to the entire study: Samples covering the acute and convalescent phases of COVID-19 were provided by collaborators in the United States, Italy and Spain. Deeply sampled blood TCRbeta repertoires from subjects exposed to, actively infected with, or recovered from COVID-19 were included in the dataset. The material from the prospective study consisted of cDNA or gDNA derived from T cells, B-cell-depleted T cells, or PBMCs. Sample metadata almost always included a de-identified subject ID, COVID-19 status, age in years and sex. The samples were drawn from two sources: the first 160 participants of the ongoing ImmuneRACE study, and fewer than 1,500 subjects contributed by 6 global collaborators. The repertoires were released in a freely available public database intended as a resource for research on the immune response to SARS-CoV-2. Where available, HLA class I and class II types were taken from metadata supplied by the sample provider and were not determined by assay-based typing.

Between the V and J ends, shortened by 1 base and 3 bases respectively, the junction contains 11 bases. Via the germline V gene (reference sequence), CDR1 is SGHKS and CDR2 YYEKEE. The cysteine opens and the phenylalanine closes a CDR3 of 15 amino acids. Only the CDR3 portion is preserved as DNA: 45 bases, with reading frame beginning at the first base. The immunoSEQ Assay, a bias-controlled multiplex PCR, was used to amplify TCRbeta CDR3 regions from genomic DNA. The authors' pipeline ran thus. Within the assay, amplification of reference gene primers was used to estimate how many nucleated cells each sample contained. To quantify the absolute abundance of each unique TCRbeta CDR3 rearrangement, sequence reads were collapsed and filtered. For each sample, productive Simpson clonality was calculated as the square root of Simpson's diversity index over productive rearrangements. TCRdb took this table from immuneACCESS and kept in-frame rearrangements with V and J called. Such tables lack part of the clones; where checked against another copy, unresolved V genes explain under half of the gap, and the rest is unexplained. Clone size and the V and J calls come from that table; the DNA yielded D and trimming. The sample records 150,000 to 200,000 clones, approximately 91% of which are singletons. Around 6.6% of the sample rests with the top ten.

Collaborating institutions collected whole blood in K2EDTA tubes following their own protocols. For TCRbeta analysis, collaborator samples were shipped as frozen whole blood, as isolated PBMCs, or as DNA extracted from either sample type. The investigation overall reported the following: The quantity of clinical and demographic metadata differed by source and by participant and was supplied without curation.

Turning to this clone: The target of this receptor is not known. No base-level quality is on record; no much larger clone is a single base apart.

Recombination linked TRBV5-5 to TRBJ1-5; D gene: possibly TRBD1, on 5 matching bases. The sample was peripheral blood. This TCR was sampled from a man between 40 and 49 years old with acute or convalescent COVID-19. In nucleotide form, the sequence is TGTGCCAGCAGCTTGACCGCAGGGTACAATCAGCCCCAGCATTTT. It is translated as CASSLTAGYNQPQHF.